The 5 T cell receptor beta chains below come from one sample, sequenced in a study of cytomegalovirus exposure and HLA in healthy donors. PCR amplification relied on 60 Vbeta primers (plus 13 Jbeta primers). Only in-frame clones appear in the TCRdb table, and some are missing; sequencing was by immunoSEQ multiplex PCR. In the table there are 150,000 to 200,000 clones, approximately 88% of which are singletons. The sequenced sample consisted of PBMCs. The receptors shown here come from a boy aged 5-17 years in good health and CMV-seronegative.

This clone was observed a handful of times. The CDR3 sequence is CASTLQASVSGYTF. DNA for the CDR3: TGTGCCAGCACCTTACAGGCCTCTGTGAGCGGCTACACCTTC. V usage is TRBV6-1 and J usage is TRBJ1-2; D might be TRBD1 (5 bases). This CDR3 spans 14 amino acids. Trimming stripped 7 bases from V and 8 bases from J, with 20 bases between. The germline V gene has CDR1 MNHNS and CDR2 SASEGT.

The rearrangement links TRBV7-8 to TRBJ1-4, with TRBD1 as a possible D gene (5 bases). V was clipped by 4 bases and J by 8 bases, with 11 bases between them. The CDR3 is 13 amino acids. Germline values: CDR1 SGHVS, CDR2 FQNEAQ. Here the CDR3 DNA reads TGTGCCAGCAGCTCCGACGACAGCGAAAAACTGTTTTTT. Amino acid sequence: CASSSDDSEKLFF.

V and J are TRBV11-2 and TRBJ1-3; D gene unclear. From germline, CDR1 is SGHAT and CDR2 FQNNGV. The CDR3 has 15 amino acids. Deletions cut 0 bases from V and 2 bases from J, with 8 bases between. The CDR3 DNA reads as TGTGCCAGCAGCTTAGAAAGATACACTGGAAACACCATATATTTT. Its translation is CASSLERYTGNTIYF. The full variable domain, its missing parts supplied by reference TRBV11-2 and TRBJ1-3, is EAGVAQSPRYKIIEKRQSVAFWCNPISGHATLYWYQQILGQGPKLLIQFQNNGVVDDSQLPKDRFSAERLKGVDSTLKIQPAKLEDSAVYLCASSLERYTGNTIYFGEGSWLTVV.

For the CDR3, the DNA is TGTGCCAGCAGCCAAGATGGGGGGAGCTCCTACGAGCAGTACTTC. It is translated as CASSQDGGSSYEQYF. V and J are TRBV4-2 and TRBJ2-7, with D possibly matching TRBD2 (6 bases). The CDR3 extends over 15 amino acids. The ends were cut back, 0 bases at V and 0 bases at J, with 9 bases in the middle. The germline gives CDR1 LGHNA, CDR2 YNFKEQ.

The CDR3 sequence: CASSSSTGYTYEQYF. The CDR3 nucleotides read TGTGCCAGCAGCAGCTCGACAGGATACACCTACGAGCAGTACTTC. The rearrangement links TRBV11-2 to TRBJ2-7; tentative D call: TRBD1 (6 bases). CDR1 is SGHAT and CDR2 is FQNNGV in the germline V gene. The CDR3 runs to 15 residues. The ends were cut back, 5 bases at V and 2 bases at J, with 16 bases in the middle.